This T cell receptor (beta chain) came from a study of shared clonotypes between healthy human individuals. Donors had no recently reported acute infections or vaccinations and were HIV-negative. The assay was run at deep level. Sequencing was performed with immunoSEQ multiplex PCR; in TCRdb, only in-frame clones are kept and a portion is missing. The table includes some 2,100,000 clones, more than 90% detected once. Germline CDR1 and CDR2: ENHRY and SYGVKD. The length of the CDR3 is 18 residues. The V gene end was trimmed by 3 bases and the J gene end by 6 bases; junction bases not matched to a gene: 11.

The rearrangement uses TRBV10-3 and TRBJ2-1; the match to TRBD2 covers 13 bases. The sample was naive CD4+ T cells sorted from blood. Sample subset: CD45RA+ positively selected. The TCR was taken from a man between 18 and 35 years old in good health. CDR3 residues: CAISERGGGLAGINEQFF. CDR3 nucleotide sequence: TGTGCCATCAGTGAACGGGGTGGGGGACTAGCGGGAATCAATGAGCAGTTCTTC.